Below, 29 T cell receptor beta chains from the same sample are listed, as sequenced in a study of a mutant IDH1 vaccine in newly diagnosed glioma. Specified time point: week 35, safety follow-up. The investigators gave 300 ug of mutant IDH1 20-mer peptide in each vaccine dose, together with topical imiquimod. Their antigens are not known. Data came from immunoSEQ multiplex PCR; TCRdb stores just in-frame clones and leaves some out. The sample lists around 54,000 clones, 86% occurring once. Source: PBMCs, taken from a glioma patient whose treatment included an IDH1 peptide vaccine. The receptors come from a man aged 35 to 55 with glioma.

This rearrangement joins TRBV6-1 to TRBJ2-1; TRBD2 aligns across 15 bases. In germline, CDR1 is MNHNS, CDR2 SASEGT. This CDR3 has 15 amino acids. The trim removed 4 bases at V and 10 bases at J, leaving 5 bases unmatched. The CDR3 sequence: CASSVGGTSGREQFF. In DNA, the CDR3 is TGTGCCAGCAGTGTGGGAGGGACTAGCGGGAGGGAGCAGTTCTTC.

CDR3 nucleotides: TGTGCCAGCAGCGCGGTTGGGGACGGGGAGCTGTTTTTT. Its translation is CASSAVGDGELFF. The gene calls are TRBV5-6 and TRBJ2-2; no definite D call. The CDR3 runs 13 residues. Germline V gene lookup returns CDR1 SGHDT and CDR2 YYEEEE. V was pared by 4 bases and J by 7 bases, with 11 bases between. Full variable domain (remainder filled in from reference TRBV5-6 and TRBJ2-2): DAGVTQSPTHLIKTRGQQVTLRCSPKSGHDTVSWYQQALGQGPQFIFQYYEEEERQRGNFPDRFSGHQFPNYSSELNVNALLLGDSALYLCASSAVGDGELFFGEGSRLTVL.

The V call is TRBV5-1, the J call TRBJ1-1; perhaps TRBD1 as D (5 bases). With 1 base removed from V and 5 bases from J, the gap between germline ends came to 12 bases. This CDR3 region has 14 residues. Germline V CDR1 and CDR2: SGHRS, YFSETQ. This chain's CDR3 is CASSLWDQGTEAFF. In DNA form, the CDR3 reads TGCGCCAGCAGCTTGTGGGACCAGGGAACTGAAGCTTTCTTT.

The J gene is TRBJ1-3, the V gene TRBV4-3; D not resolved. The germline V gene has CDR1 LGHNA and CDR2 YSLEER. V was pared by 3 bases and J by 0 bases, with 9 bases between. CDR3 length: 15 amino acids. CDR3 sequence: CASSQGGSSGNTIYF. CDR3 in DNA: TGCGCCAGCAGCCAGGGCGGTAGCTCTGGAAACACCATATATTTT.

This chain connects TRBV4-1 to TRBJ1-1; weak D call: TRBD1 (5 bases). The V and J ends lost 0 bases and 0 bases respectively, with 14 bases between them. This CDR3 spans 17 amino acids. The germline V gene has CDR1 MGHRA and CDR2 YSYEKL. Here the CDR3 DNA reads TGCGCCAGCAGCCAAGAGACGGGGGGTTGGGTGAACACTGAAGCTTTCTTT. It specifies CASSQETGGWVNTEAFF.

This sequence joins TRBV5-1 and TRBJ2-7; the D is unclear. There are 16 residues in the CDR3. With 0 bases removed from V and 0 bases from J, the gap between germline ends came to 13 bases. Germline V gives CDR1 SGHRS, CDR2 YFSETQ. For the CDR3, the DNA is TGCGCCAGCAGCTTGGTTCCCCTTGGGATCTCCTACGAGCAGTACTTC. Residues: CASSLVPLGISYEQYF.

The chain carries TRBV5-1 and TRBJ2-1, with D possibly being TRBD2 (5 bases). Germline CDR1 and CDR2: SGHRS and YFSETQ. The germline V and J ends were trimmed by 6 bases and 0 bases, with 10 bases remaining between them. CDR3 length: 14 residues. CDR3 DNA sequence: TGCGCCAGCACCACCGGGAACTCCTACAATGAGCAGTTCTTC. Protein sequence: CASTTGNSYNEQFF.

This clone has only one observation. The chain recombines TRBV5-1 with TRBJ2-3, with D possibly matching TRBD2 (5 bases). Per the germline V gene, CDR1 is SGHRS and CDR2 is YFSETQ. V lost 0 bases to trimming and J lost 2 bases, with 16 bases between them. The CDR3 loop spans 17 amino acids. This chain's CDR3 is CASSLVAPDWDTDTQYF. The CDR3 coding sequence is TGCGCCAGCAGCTTGGTCGCCCCGGACTGGGACACAGATACGCAGTATTTT.

The chain has TRBV6-5 and TRBJ2-1, with TRBD1 matching 7 bases. The CDR3 consists of 15 residues. After removal of 6 bases from V and 4 bases from J, the junction contained 9 bases not matched to a gene. Germline values: CDR1 MNHEY, CDR2 SVGAGI. CDR3 loop: CASSVGQEIYNEQFF. The CDR3, as DNA: TGTGCCAGCAGCGTAGGACAGGAGATTTACAATGAGCAGTTCTTC.

The CDR3 region has the DNA TGTGCCAGCAGCCCAAGGACTAGCACAGATACGCAGTATTTT. This sequence encodes CASSPRTSTDTQYF. The rearrangement links TRBV5-6 to TRBJ2-3; D may be TRBD2 (5 bases). Germline V lookup: CDR1 SGHDT, CDR2 YYEEEE. The CDR3 runs 14 residues. Between the trimmed V and J ends, which lost 4 bases and 0 bases, there was a span of 9 bases.

The chain combines TRBV5-1 with TRBJ2-4, with TRBD1 identical over 11 bases. The CDR3 is 17 residues long. CDR1 and CDR2 (germline): SGHRS, YFSETQ. The junction had 7 bases not matched to a gene; V was cut back by 4 bases and J by 1 base. CDR3 bases: TGCGCCAGCAGCCTCGGACAGGGGGCTTTGGCCAAAAACATTCAGTACTTC. Translating gives CASSLGQGALAKNIQYF.

This chain connects TRBV7-8 to TRBJ2-7; D tentatively reads TRBD1 or TRBD2 (5 bases each). CDR3 size: 14 residues. Germline V gives CDR1 SGHVS, CDR2 FQNEAQ. The germline V and J ends were trimmed by 1 base and 2 bases, with 9 bases remaining between them. CDR3 coding DNA: TGTGCCAGCAGCTTAGGCCCGGGGCCCTACGAGCAGTACTTC. It codes for CASSLGPGPYEQYF.

The chain joins TRBV13 to TRBJ2-7, with 7 bases identical to TRBD1. CDR1 is PRHDT and CDR2 is FYEKMQ in the germline V gene (reference sequence). The V segment lost 4 bases and the J segment 2 bases; nucleotides outside the gene matches: 5. The CDR3 is made up of 14 amino acids. This chain's CDR3 is CASSSSTGTYEQYF. The CDR3 coding sequence is TGTGCCAGCAGCTCCTCGACAGGGACCTACGAGCAGTACTTC.

This rearrangement joins TRBV27 to TRBJ2-2; D remains unclear. V gave up 4 bases and J gave up 8 bases, with 14 bases separating them. The CDR3 totals 14 residues. Germline CDR1 is MNHEY and CDR2 is SMNVEV (reference sequence). The CDR3 region is CASSYELRRGELFF. The DNA of the CDR3 is TGTGCCAGCAGTTACGAACTCCGGAGAGGGGAGCTGTTTTTT.

The CDR3 DNA follows: TGCGCCAGCAGCCAAGCGGCGGGGACCAGCGAGCAGTACTTC. Translating gives CASSQAAGTSEQYF. The chain has TRBV4-1 and TRBJ2-7; D may be TRBD2 (6 bases). Germline loops: CDR1 MGHRA, CDR2 YSYEKL. The CDR3 has 14 amino acids. Trimming took 1 base from V and 6 from J, leaving 13 bases between them.

The rearrangement links TRBV5-1 to TRBJ2-6, with 8 bases identical to TRBD1. V shed 4 bases and J 2 bases; nucleotides not matched to a gene: 14. The CDR3 is 19 amino acids. The germline CDR1 and CDR2 sequences are SGHRS and YFSETQ. CDR3 loop: CASSATGVRLLPGANVLTF. The CDR3, as DNA: TGCGCCAGCAGCGCGACAGGGGTCCGACTACTTCCTGGGGCCAACGTCCTGACTTTC.

The J gene is TRBJ1-1, the V gene TRBV6-4; a weak D match, TRBD1 (6 bases). The V gene's germline CDR1 is MRHNA and CDR2 SNTAGT. The CDR3 is 15 residues long. V lost 3 bases and J lost 0, with 11 bases in between. The CDR3, as DNA: TGTGCCAGCAGTGAGAAGACAGGAATGAACACTGAAGCTTTCTTT. This codes for CASSEKTGMNTEAFF.

This clone has more than one count but fewer than ten. The J gene is TRBJ1-1, the V gene TRBV9; D call uncertain. The V and J ends lost 4 bases and 4 bases respectively, with 11 bases between them. Germline CDR1 and CDR2: SGDLS and YYNGEE. This CDR3 region has 13 residues. The CDR3 sequence: CASSRASGTEAFF. DNA for the CDR3: TGTGCCAGCAGCCGGGCGTCGGGCACTGAAGCTTTCTTT.

The chain couples TRBV2 to TRBJ2-7; 8 nucleotides match TRBD2. Germline V gene lookup returns CDR1 SNHLY and CDR2 FYNNEI. After removal of 2 bases from V and 9 bases from J, the junction contained 3 bases not matched to a gene. The CDR3 has 12 residues. The CDR3 region has the DNA TGTGCCAGCAGTGAACGCCTAGCGGGGCAGTACTTC. Its translation is CASSERLAGQYF.

The genes are TRBV7-6 and TRBJ1-1; TRBD1 aligns across 7 bases. Losses at the gene ends were 5 bases for V and 5 bases for J; bases not matched to a gene: 8. Per the germline V gene, CDR1 is SGHVS and CDR2 is FNYEAQ. This CDR3 is built from 14 residues. CDR3 loop: CASSPDRVTTEAFF. CDR3 DNA sequence: TGTGCCAGCAGCCCAGACAGGGTGACGACTGAAGCTTTCTTT.

The rearrangement joins TRBV4-3 to TRBJ1-1, with 8 bases matching TRBD1. V was clipped by 1 base and J by 1 base; unmatched bases: 5. The CDR3 loop spans 16 amino acids. Germline-derived CDR1 and CDR2 are LGHNA and YSLEER. CDR3 DNA: TGCGCCAGCAGCCAAGTTCTCGGGACAGGGAACACTGAAGCTTTCTTT. Its protein is CASSQVLGTGNTEAFF.

This clone appeared a single time. This chain links TRBV14 with TRBJ2-4; D might be TRBD1 or TRBD2, each matching 5 bases. The germline V gene has CDR1 SGHDN and CDR2 FVKESK. Trimming left V 3 bases short and J 7 bases short, with 10 bases between. The CDR3 is 13 amino acids. The CDR3 DNA reads as TGTGCCAGCAGCCATAGCTGGGGGAACATTCAGTACTTC. Translating it yields CASSHSWGNIQYF. Full variable domain (remainder filled in from reference TRBV14 and TRBJ2-4): EAGVTQFPSHSVIEKGQTVTLRCDPISGHDNLYWYRRVMGKEIKFLLHFVKESKQDESGMPNNRFLAERTGGTYSTLKVQPAELEDSGVYFCASSHSWGNIQYFGAGTRLSVL.

The table lists this clone with a count of one. The rearrangement links TRBV15 to TRBJ2-5; 7 bases are shared with TRBD1. The CDR3 length is 14 residues. V was pared by 0 bases and J by 5 bases, with 3 bases of the junction left unmatched. The germline CDR1 and CDR2 sequences are LNHNV and YYDKDF (reference sequence). CDR3 sequence: CATSRDRGLETQYF. CDR3 coding DNA: TGTGCCACCAGCAGAGATAGGGGGCTGGAGACCCAGTACTTC.

The V and J genes are TRBV10-3 and TRBJ2-7; maybe TRBD2 (6 bases). The V gene's germline CDR1 is ENHRY and CDR2 SYGVKD. This CDR3 region has 13 residues. The V and J ends lost 1 base and 10 bases respectively, with 14 bases between them. CDR3 region: CAISELEGLNQYF. The DNA for the CDR3 is TGTGCCATCAGTGAGTTGGAGGGATTAAACCAGTACTTC.

The V gene is TRBV19, the J gene TRBJ1-1; D may be TRBD1 (6 bases). The V gene's germline CDR1 is LNHDA and CDR2 SQIVND (reference sequence). This CDR3 has 14 amino acids. V was shortened by 6 bases and J by 1 base, with 12 bases between the two germline ends. The CDR3 region is CASSALGANTEAFF. The CDR3 nucleotides read TGTGCCAGTAGCGCCCTGGGGGCGAACACTGAAGCTTTCTTT.

The chain is built from TRBV7-2 and TRBJ1-4, with TRBD1 as a possible D gene (6 bases). Trimming stripped 1 base from V and 3 bases from J, with 15 bases between. This CDR3 is 17 amino acids long. Germline CDR1 SGHTA, CDR2 FQGNSA. Here the CDR3 DNA reads TGTGCCAGCAGCTTAGGGGCTCCCAGGGGTCCTAATGAAAAACTGTTTTTT. It specifies CASSLGAPRGPNEKLFF.

This chain links TRBV6-5 with TRBJ2-2; 8 nucleotides line up with TRBD2. The V segment lost 2 bases and the J segment 4 bases; nucleotides outside the gene matches: 3. The CDR3 spans 15 residues. Germline assignment: CDR1 MNHEY and CDR2 SVGAGI. CDR3 amino acids: CASSYGAGVTGELFF. The CDR3 coding sequence is TGTGCCAGCAGTTACGGAGCGGGAGTCACCGGGGAGCTGTTTTTT.

CDR3 protein: CASTQEGGTEAFF. The DNA for the CDR3 is TGTGCCAGCACCCAGGAGGGGGGGACTGAAGCTTTCTTT. The chain is built from TRBV7-2 and TRBJ1-1, with a tentative D call TRBD1 (6 bases). V was cut by 7 bases and J by 5 bases, with 14 bases left in between. Looked up from germline, CDR1 is SGHTA and CDR2 is FQGNSA. This CDR3 is built from 13 residues.

V and J are TRBV5-4 and TRBJ2-5; 8 nucleotides line up with TRBD1. The CDR3 runs to 14 residues. V dropped 4 bases and J dropped 5; count of bases not matched to a gene: 7. Per germline, CDR1 SGHNT and CDR2 YYREEE (reference sequence). The CDR3 DNA is TGTGCCAGCAGCGCCACAGGGGGTCGGGAGACCCAGTACTTC. This sequence encodes CASSATGGRETQYF.